These 13 T cell receptor beta chains were all obtained from the same sample, sequenced in a study of control samples from healthy donors and cancer patients. The table came from immunoSEQ multiplex PCR; TCRdb's copy has only in-frame clones and leaves some out. The sample includes 400,000 to 450,000 clones, approximately 90% of them seen just once. The material sequenced was PBMCs. These TCRs come from a middle-aged man with head and neck cancer.

The rearrangement joins TRBV19 to TRBJ1-6, with a possible D match to TRBD1 (6 bases). CDR1 and CDR2 (germline): LNHDA, SQIVND (reference sequence). The CDR3 sequence is 16 residues long. Between the trimmed V and J ends, which lost 4 bases and 4 bases, there was a span of 14 bases. Written as DNA, the CDR3 is TGTGCCAGTAGTACTACAGGGAACGTATATAATTCACCCCTCCACTTT. This gives the protein CASSTTGNVYNSPLHF.

CDR3 bases: TGTGCCAGTAGTGCTGGACAGGTTATGAACACTGAAGCTTTCTTT. As protein: CASSAGQVMNTEAFF. The chain uses TRBV19 and TRBJ1-1; 7 bases line up with TRBD1. V shed 5 bases and J 0 bases; nucleotides not matched to a gene: 6. Germline V gene lookup returns CDR1 LNHDA and CDR2 SQIVND (reference sequence). This CDR3 is built from 15 residues.

The chain has TRBV7-6 and TRBJ2-3, with 7 nucleotides matching TRBD2. Germline V CDR1 and CDR2: SGHVS, FNYEAQ. V was clipped by 1 base and J by 3 bases; unmatched bases: 7. The CDR3 sequence is 16 residues long. The CDR3 reads CASSLDPPGGTDTQYF. CDR3 DNA: TGTGCCAGCAGCTTAGACCCGCCGGGGGGTACAGATACGCAGTATTTT. The variable domain in full, completed from reference TRBV7-6 and TRBJ2-3, reads GAGVSQSPRYKVTKRGQDVALRCDPISGHVSLYWYRQALGQGPEFLTYFNYEAQQDKSGLPNDRFSAERPEGSISTLTIQRTEQRDSAMYRCASSLDPPGGTDTQYFGPGTRLTVL.

This chain connects TRBV19 to TRBJ2-6; D may correspond to TRBD1 or TRBD2 (5 bases each). With 1 base removed from V and 0 bases from J, the gap between germline ends came to 13 bases. The CDR3 loop spans 18 amino acids. The germline V gene has CDR1 LNHDA and CDR2 SQIVND (reference sequence). CDR3 in amino acids: CASSIVSGSNSGANVLTF. The CDR3 nucleotides read TGTGCCAGTAGTATAGTCTCAGGGAGTAACTCTGGGGCCAACGTCCTGACTTTC.

The chain has TRBV28 and TRBJ1-1; weak D call: TRBD1 (5 bases). Looked up from germline, CDR1 is MDHEN and CDR2 is SYDVKM. The CDR3 covers 15 residues. V lost 3 bases and J 4 bases, leaving 15 bases between the germline ends. The CDR3 DNA reads TGTGCCAGCAGTTTTCCGGGGCCTCAGGGCACTGAAGCTTTCTTT. Protein product: CASSFPGPQGTEAFF. The variable domain in full, with the rest retrieved from reference TRBV28 and TRBJ1-1, is DVKVTQSSRYLVKRTGEKVFLECVQDMDHENMFWYRQDPGLGLRLIYFSYDVKMKEKGDIPEGYSVSREKKERFSLILESASTNQTSMYLCASSFPGPQGTEAFFGQGTRLTVV.

This chain connects TRBV7-3 to TRBJ2-2; D is uncertain. CDR1 and CDR2 (germline): SGHTA, FQGTGA. Trimming took 2 bases from V and 1 from J, leaving 8 bases between them. The CDR3 is made up of 15 amino acids. CDR3 nucleotide sequence: TGTGCCAGCAGCTTAGAAGCAGGGAACACCGGGGAGCTGTTTTTT. It codes for CASSLEAGNTGELFF.

This chain connects TRBV4-2 to TRBJ1-3; D gene uncertain. This CDR3 contains 16 residues. V lost 3 bases to trimming and J lost 0 bases, with 12 bases between them. The germline V gene has CDR1 LGHNA and CDR2 YNFKEQ. The CDR3 spells CASSQLQPYSGNTIYF. The CDR3 nucleotides read TGTGCCAGCAGCCAGTTACAACCTTACTCTGGAAACACCATATATTTT.

The rearrangement links TRBV25-1 to TRBJ1-4; no reliable D call. This CDR3 comprises 15 residues. V was cut by 3 bases and J by 5 bases, with 13 bases left in between. Germline CDR1 MGHDK, CDR2 SYGVNS. The CDR3 is CASSDTSRINEKLFF. CDR3 bases: TGTGCCAGCAGTGACACATCAAGAATCAATGAAAAACTGTTTTTT.

The genes are TRBV11-2 and TRBJ2-5; D possibly corresponds to TRBD2 (6 bases). CDR1 SGHAT and CDR2 FQNNGV come from the germline V gene. Trimming stripped 3 bases from V and 5 bases from J, with 16 bases between. The CDR3 has 15 residues. The CDR3 sequence: CASSLTGQAGETQYF. The CDR3 nucleotides read TGTGCCAGCAGCTTGACTGGGCAGGCGGGGGAGACCCAGTACTTC.

The V and J genes are TRBV19 and TRBJ1-1; the D gene is possibly TRBD1 (6 bases). Per germline, CDR1 LNHDA and CDR2 SQIVND (reference sequence). V lost 3 bases to trimming and J lost 3 bases, with 26 bases between them. CDR3 length equals 19 residues. Here the CDR3 reads CASSIGYARGLWEDTEAFF. The CDR3 region has the DNA TGTGCCAGTAGTATTGGGTACGCGAGGGGGTTGTGGGAGGACACTGAAGCTTTCTTT.

This CDR3 reads CASSYNEQFF. The DNA for the CDR3 is TGTGCCAGCAGTTACAATGAGCAGTTCTTC. The V and J genes are TRBV28 and TRBJ2-1; no reliable D call. Germline V gene data show CDR1 as MDHEN and CDR2 as SYDVKM. The CDR3 is made up of 10 amino acids. Trimming stripped 4 bases from V and 5 bases from J, with 0 bases between.

This clone was detected a few times. This chain joins TRBV2 and TRBJ2-7, with TRBD2 matching over 13 bases. The germline gives CDR1 SNHLY, CDR2 FYNNEI. J gave up 7 bases and V 7 bases, and 13 bases lay outside the gene matches. This CDR3 has 16 amino acids. The CDR3 region has the DNA TGTGCCAGCACGCCCATACTAGCGGGAGGGCCGCGGGAGCAGTACTTC. Translated, it gives CASTPILAGGPREQYF.

The V call is TRBV27, the J call TRBJ2-4, with D unclear. This CDR3 contains 12 residues. V shed 8 bases and J shed 4 bases, with 9 bases lying between them. Germline assignment: CDR1 MNHEY and CDR2 SMNVEV (reference sequence). The CDR3 DNA is TGTGCCAGCCTGGACGGGAAAAACATTCAGTACTTC. Its translation is CASLDGKNIQYF.